This TCR beta chain originates from a study of pediatric ulcerative colitis. Regarding the study as a whole: All ulcerative colitis patients, but no controls, carried a couple of rectal clonotypes. Ulcerative colitis patients shared more blood-rectal clones than controls.

Profiled with immunoSEQ multiplex PCR; TCRdb holds only in-frame clones, not every one. The repertoire includes under 70,000 clones, 80% to 90% of them detected once, and about 1.5% sits in the top ten. Comment on this clone: Antigen specificity is unknown.

CDR1 SGHTA and CDR2 FQGNSA come from the germline V gene. There are 15 residues in the CDR3. V was pared by 2 bases and J by 4 bases, with 5 bases of the junction left unmatched. Controls had normal endoscopy and no IBD diagnosis within a year. Colonoscopy and blood draw happened at the same time. This sequence originates from a boy between 5 and 17 years old who was a control in a study of pediatric ulcerative colitis. The rearrangement uses TRBV7-2 and TRBJ1-5, with 7 bases identical to TRBD1. The source material was blood. The CDR3, as DNA: TGTGCCAGCAGCTTACGACAGGGCTTTAATCAGCCCCAGCATTTT. Encoded protein: CASSLRQGFNQPQHF.